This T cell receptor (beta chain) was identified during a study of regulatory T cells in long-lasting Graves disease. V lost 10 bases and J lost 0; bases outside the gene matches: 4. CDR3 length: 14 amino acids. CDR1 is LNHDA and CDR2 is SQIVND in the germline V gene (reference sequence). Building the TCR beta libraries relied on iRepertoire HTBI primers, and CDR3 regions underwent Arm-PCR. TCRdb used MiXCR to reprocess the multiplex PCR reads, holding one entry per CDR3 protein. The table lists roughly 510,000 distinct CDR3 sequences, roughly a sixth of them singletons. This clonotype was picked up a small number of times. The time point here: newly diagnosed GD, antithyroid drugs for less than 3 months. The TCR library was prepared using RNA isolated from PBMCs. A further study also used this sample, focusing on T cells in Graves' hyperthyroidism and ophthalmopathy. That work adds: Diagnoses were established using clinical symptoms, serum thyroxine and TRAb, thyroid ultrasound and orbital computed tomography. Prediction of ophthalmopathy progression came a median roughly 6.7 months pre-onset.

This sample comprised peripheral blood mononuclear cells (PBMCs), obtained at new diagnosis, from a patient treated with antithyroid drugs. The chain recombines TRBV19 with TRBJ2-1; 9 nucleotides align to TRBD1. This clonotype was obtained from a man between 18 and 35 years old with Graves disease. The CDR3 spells CATTGGFSYNEQFF. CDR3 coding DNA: TGTGCCACCACAGGGGGCTTCTCCTACAATGAGCAGTTCTTC.